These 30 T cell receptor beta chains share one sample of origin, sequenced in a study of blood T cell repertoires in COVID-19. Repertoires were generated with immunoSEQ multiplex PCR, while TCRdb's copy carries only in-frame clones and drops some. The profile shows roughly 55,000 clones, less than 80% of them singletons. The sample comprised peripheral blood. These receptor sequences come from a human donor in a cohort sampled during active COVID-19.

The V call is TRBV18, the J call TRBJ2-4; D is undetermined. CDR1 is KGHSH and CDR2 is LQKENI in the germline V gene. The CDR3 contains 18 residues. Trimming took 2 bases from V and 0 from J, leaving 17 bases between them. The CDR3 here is CASSPGSLSPLAKNIQYF. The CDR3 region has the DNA TGTGCCAGCTCACCAGGCAGTCTTTCTCCCTTAGCCAAAAACATTCAGTACTTC.

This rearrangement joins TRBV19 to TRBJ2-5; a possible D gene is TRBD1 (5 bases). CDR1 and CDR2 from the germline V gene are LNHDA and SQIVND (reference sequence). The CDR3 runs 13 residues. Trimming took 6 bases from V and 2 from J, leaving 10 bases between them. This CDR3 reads CASSQQVQETQYF. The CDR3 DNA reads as TGTGCCAGTAGCCAACAGGTTCAAGAGACCCAGTACTTC.

CDR3 amino acids: CASSYIHRVSVRPYEQYF. As DNA, the CDR3 is TGTGCCAGCAGCTACATACACAGGGTTTCGGTGCGGCCCTACGAGCAGTACTTC. The chain uses TRBV28 and TRBJ2-7, with a tentative D call TRBD1 (6 bases). The V gene's germline CDR1 is MDHEN and CDR2 SYDVKM. The CDR3 contains 18 residues. Trimming pared 6 bases from V and 2 bases from J, leaving 26 bases between.

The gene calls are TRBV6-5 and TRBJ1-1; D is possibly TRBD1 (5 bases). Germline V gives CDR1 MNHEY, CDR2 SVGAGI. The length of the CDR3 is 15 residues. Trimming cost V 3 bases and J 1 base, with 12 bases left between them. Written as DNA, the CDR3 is TGTGCCAGCAGTTATGACGCGGGGCCGAACACTGAAGCTTTCTTT. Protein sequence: CASSYDAGPNTEAFF.

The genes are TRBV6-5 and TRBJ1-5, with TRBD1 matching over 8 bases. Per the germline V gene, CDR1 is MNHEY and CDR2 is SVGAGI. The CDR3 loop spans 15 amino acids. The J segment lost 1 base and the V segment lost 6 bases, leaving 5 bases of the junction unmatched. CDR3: CASRTTGDSNQPQHF. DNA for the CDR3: TGTGCCAGCAGAACGACAGGGGACAGCAATCAGCCCCAGCATTTT.

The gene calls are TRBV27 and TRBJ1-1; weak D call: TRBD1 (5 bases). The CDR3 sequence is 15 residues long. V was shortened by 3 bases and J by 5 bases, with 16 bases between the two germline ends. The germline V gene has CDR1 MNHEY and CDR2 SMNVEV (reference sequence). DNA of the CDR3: TGTGCCAGCAGTTTCATCTCCCGGGGGAGGACTGAAGCTTTCTTT. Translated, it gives CASSFISRGRTEAFF.

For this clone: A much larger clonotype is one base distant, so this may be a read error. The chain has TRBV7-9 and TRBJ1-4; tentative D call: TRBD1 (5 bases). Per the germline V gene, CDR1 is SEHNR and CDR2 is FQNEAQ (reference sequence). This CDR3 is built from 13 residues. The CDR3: CTSSLGAGEKLFF. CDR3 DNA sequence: TGTACCAGCAGCTTAGGGGCCGGTGAAAAACTGTTTTTT.

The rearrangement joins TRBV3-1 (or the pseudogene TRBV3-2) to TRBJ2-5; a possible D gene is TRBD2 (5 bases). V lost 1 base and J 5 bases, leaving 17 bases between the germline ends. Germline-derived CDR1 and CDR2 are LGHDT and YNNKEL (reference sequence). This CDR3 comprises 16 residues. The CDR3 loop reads CASSQGIGPRGETQYF. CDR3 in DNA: TGTGCCAGCAGCCAAGGCATCGGTCCCCGAGGGGAGACCCAGTACTTC.

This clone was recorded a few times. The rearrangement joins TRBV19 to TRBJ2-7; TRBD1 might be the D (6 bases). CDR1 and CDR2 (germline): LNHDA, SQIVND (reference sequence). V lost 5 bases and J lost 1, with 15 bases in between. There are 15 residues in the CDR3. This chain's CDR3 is CASSAAGAGSYEQYF. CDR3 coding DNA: TGTGCCAGTAGTGCGGCAGGGGCAGGGTCCTACGAGCAGTACTTC.

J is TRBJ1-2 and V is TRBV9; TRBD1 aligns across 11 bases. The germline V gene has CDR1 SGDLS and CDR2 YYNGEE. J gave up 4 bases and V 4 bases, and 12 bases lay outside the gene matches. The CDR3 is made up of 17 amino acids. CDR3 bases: TGTGCCAGCAGCCCACGGGACAGGGGGACGGTATTCTATGGCTACACCTTC. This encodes CASSPRDRGTVFYGYTF.

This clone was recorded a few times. The CDR3 protein is CSVVADLPYNEQFF. For the CDR3, the DNA is TGCAGCGTTGTAGCGGACCTCCCCTACAATGAGCAGTTCTTC. This rearrangement joins TRBV29-1 to TRBJ2-1; D perhaps matches TRBD2 (6 bases). Per the germline V gene, CDR1 is SQVTM and CDR2 is ANQGSEA. The CDR3 extends over 14 amino acids. V dropped 4 bases and J dropped 2 bases, with 12 bases sitting between them.

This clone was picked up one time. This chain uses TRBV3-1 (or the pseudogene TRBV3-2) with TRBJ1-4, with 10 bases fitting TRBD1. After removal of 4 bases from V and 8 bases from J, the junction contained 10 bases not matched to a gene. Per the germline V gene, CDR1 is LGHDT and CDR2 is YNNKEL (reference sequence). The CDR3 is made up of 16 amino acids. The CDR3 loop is CASSPPRQGAREKLFF. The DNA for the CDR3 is TGTGCCAGCAGCCCCCCCCGACAGGGGGCGAGAGAAAAACTGTTTTTT.

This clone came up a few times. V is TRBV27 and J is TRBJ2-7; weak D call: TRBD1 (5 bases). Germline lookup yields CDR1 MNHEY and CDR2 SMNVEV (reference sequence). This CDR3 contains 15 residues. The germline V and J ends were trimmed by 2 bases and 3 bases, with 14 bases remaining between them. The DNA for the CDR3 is TGTGCCAGCAGTTTAAGTCCCCAGGGCGACTACGAGCAGTACTTC. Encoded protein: CASSLSPQGDYEQYF.

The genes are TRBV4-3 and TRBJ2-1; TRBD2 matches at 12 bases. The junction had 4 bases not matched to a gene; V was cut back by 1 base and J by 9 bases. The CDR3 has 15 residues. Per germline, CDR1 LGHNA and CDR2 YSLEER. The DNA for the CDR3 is TGCGCCAGCAGCCAAGGACTAGCGGGAGTAGGTGAGCAGTTCTTC. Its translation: CASSQGLAGVGEQFF.

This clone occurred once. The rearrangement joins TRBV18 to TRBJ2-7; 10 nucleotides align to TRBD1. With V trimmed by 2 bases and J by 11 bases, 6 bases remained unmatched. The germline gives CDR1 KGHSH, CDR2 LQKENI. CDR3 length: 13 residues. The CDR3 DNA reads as TGTGCCAGCTCACCAGGACAGGGGGAGTCTAAGTACTTC. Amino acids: CASSPGQGESKYF. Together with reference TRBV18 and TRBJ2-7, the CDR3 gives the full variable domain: NAGVMQNPRHLVRRRGQEARLRCSPMKGHSHVYWYRQLPEEGLKFMVYLQKENIIDESGMPKERFSAEFPKEGPSILRIQQVVRGDSAAYFCASSPGQGESKYFGPGTRLTVT.

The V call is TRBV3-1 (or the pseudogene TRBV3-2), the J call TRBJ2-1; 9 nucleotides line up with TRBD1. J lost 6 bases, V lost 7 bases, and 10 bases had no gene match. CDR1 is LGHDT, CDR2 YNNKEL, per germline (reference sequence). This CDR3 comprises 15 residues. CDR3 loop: CASNMPGQGSNEQFF. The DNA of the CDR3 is TGTGCCAGCAACATGCCGGGACAGGGATCCAATGAGCAGTTCTTC.

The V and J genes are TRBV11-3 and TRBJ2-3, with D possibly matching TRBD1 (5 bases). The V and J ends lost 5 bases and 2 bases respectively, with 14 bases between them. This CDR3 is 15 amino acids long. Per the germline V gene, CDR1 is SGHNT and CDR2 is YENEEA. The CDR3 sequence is CASSATGDPTDTQYF. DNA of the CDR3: TGTGCCAGCAGCGCCACAGGCGACCCCACAGATACGCAGTATTTT. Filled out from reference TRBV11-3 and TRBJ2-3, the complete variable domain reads EAGVVQSPRYKIIEKKQPVAFWCNPISGHNTLYWYLQNLGQGPELLIRYENEEAVDDSQLPKDRFSAERLKGVDSTLKIQPAELGDSAVYLCASSATGDPTDTQYFGPGTRLTVL.

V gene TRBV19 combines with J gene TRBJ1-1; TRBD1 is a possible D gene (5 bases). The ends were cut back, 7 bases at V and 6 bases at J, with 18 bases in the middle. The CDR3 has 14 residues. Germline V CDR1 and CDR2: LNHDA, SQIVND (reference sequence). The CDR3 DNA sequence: TGTGCCAGTAACGTGGGGGGGGTGATGCCTGAAGCTTTCTTT. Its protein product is CASNVGGVMPEAFF.

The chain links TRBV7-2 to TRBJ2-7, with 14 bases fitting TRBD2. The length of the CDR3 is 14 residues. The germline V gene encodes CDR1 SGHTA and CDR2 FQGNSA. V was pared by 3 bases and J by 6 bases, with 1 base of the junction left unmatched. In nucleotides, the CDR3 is TGTGCCAGCAGCTTGGGACTAGCGGGAGTCGAGCAGTACTTC. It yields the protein CASSLGLAGVEQYF.

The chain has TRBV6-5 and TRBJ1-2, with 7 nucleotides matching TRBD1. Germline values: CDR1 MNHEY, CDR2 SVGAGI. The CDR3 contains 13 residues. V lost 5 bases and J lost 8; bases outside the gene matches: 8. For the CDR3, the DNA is TGTGCCAGCAGTATTAACAGGGGCTGGGGCTACACCTTC. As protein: CASSINRGWGYTF.

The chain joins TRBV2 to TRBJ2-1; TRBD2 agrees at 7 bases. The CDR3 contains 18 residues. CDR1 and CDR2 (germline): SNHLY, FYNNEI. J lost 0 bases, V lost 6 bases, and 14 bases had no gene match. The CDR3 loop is CASRGGSGRPRSYNEQFF. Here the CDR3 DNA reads TGTGCCAGCAGGGGGGGTAGCGGGCGCCCTCGCTCCTACAATGAGCAGTTCTTC. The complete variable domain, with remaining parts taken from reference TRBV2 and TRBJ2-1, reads EPEVTQTPSHQVTQMGQEVILRCVPISNHLYFYWYRQILGQKVEFLVSFYNNEISEKSEIFDDQFSVERPDGSNFTLKIRSTKLEDSAMYFCASRGGSGRPRSYNEQFFGPGTRLTVL.

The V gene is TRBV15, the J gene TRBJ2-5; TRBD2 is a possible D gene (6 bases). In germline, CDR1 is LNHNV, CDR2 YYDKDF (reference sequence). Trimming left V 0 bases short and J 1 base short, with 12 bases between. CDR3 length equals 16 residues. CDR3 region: CATSREGSGFQETQYF. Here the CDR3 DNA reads TGTGCCACCAGCAGAGAGGGGAGCGGGTTCCAAGAGACCCAGTACTTC.

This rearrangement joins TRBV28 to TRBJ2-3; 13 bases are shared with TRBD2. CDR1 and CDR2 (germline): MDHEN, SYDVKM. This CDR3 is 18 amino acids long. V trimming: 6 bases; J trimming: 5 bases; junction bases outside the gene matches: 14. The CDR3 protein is CASSNPGLAGYLGDTQYF. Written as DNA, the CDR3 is TGTGCCAGCAGCAATCCGGGACTAGCGGGATATCTAGGAGATACGCAGTATTTT.

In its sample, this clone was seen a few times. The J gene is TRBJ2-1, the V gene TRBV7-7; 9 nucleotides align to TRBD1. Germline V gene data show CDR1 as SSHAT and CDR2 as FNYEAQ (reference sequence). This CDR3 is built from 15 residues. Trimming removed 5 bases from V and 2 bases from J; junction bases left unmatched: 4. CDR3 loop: CASSTGQGAYNEQFF. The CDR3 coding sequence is TGTGCCAGCAGCACGGGACAGGGAGCCTACAATGAGCAGTTCTTC.

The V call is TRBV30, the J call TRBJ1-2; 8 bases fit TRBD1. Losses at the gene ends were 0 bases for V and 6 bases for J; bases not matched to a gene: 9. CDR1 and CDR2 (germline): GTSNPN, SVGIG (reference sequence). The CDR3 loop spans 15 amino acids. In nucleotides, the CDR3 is TGTGCCTGGAGTGTATTACGGACAGGGTACGATGGCTACACCTTC. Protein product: CAWSVLRTGYDGYTF.

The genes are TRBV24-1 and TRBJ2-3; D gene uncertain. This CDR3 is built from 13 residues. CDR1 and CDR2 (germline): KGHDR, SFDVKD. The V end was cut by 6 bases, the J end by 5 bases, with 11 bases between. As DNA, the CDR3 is TGTGCCACCAGTTCATCTAACAGAGATACGCAGTATTTT. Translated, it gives CATSSSNRDTQYF.

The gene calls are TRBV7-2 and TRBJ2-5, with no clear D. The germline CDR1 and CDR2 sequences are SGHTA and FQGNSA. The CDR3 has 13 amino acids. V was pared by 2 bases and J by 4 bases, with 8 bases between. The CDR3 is CASSLSLGETQYF. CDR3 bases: TGTGCCAGCAGCTTAAGTCTAGGAGAGACCCAGTACTTC.

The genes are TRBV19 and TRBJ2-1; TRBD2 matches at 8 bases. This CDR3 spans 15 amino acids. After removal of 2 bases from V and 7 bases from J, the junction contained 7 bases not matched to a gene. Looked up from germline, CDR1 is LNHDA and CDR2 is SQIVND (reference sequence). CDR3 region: CASSITSGLMNEQFF. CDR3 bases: TGTGCCAGTAGTATAACTAGCGGACTGATGAATGAGCAGTTCTTC.

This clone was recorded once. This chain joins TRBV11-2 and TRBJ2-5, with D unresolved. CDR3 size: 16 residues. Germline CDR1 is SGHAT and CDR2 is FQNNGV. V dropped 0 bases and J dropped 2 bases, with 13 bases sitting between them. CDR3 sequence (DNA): TGTGCCAGCAGCTTAGATAGAAGGCAACTACAAGAGACCCAGTACTTC. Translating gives CASSLDRRQLQETQYF.

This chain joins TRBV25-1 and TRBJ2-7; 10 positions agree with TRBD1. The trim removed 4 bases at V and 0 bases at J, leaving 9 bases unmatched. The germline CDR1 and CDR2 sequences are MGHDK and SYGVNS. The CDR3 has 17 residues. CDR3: CASSGIMWTGGSYEQYF. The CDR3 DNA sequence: TGTGCCAGCAGTGGAATTATGTGGACAGGGGGCTCCTACGAGCAGTACTTC.